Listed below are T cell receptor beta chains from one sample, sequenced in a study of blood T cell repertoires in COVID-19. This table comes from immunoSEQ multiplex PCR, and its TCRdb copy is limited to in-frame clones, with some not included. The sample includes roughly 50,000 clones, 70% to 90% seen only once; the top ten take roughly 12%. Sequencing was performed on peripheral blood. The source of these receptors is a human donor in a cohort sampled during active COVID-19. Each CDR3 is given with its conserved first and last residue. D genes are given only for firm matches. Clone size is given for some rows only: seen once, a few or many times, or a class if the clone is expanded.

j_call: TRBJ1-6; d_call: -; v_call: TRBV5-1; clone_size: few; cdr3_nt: TGCGCCAGCAGCTTGGCCTTTGACAGGAGGTCCTATAATTCACCCCTCCACTTT; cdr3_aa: CASSLAFDRRSYNSPLHF
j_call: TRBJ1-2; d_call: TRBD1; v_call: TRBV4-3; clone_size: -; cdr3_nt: TGCGCCAGCAGCCAAGATGAGGGACAGGTTAATGGCTACACCTTC; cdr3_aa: CASSQDEGQVNGYTF
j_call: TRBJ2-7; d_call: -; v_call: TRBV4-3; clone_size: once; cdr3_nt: TGCGCCAGCAGCCGATATACAGGATCCGAGCAGTACTTC; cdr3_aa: CASSRYTGSEQYF
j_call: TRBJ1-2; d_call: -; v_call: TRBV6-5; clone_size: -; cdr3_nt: TGTGCCAGCAGTTACTCCAGGGCCGGGGGCTACACCTTC; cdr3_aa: CASSYSRAGGYTF
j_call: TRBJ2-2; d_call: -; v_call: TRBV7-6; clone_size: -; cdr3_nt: TGTGCCAGCAGCCCTTTCGGGGGGCTCACGAACACCGGGGAGCTGTTTTTT; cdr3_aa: CASSPFGGLTNTGELFF
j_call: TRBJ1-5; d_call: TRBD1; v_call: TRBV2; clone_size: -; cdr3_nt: TGTGCCAGCAGCAGCCGGGACAGGGGAGGGGATCAGCCCCAGCATTTT; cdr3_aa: CASSSRDRGGDQPQHF
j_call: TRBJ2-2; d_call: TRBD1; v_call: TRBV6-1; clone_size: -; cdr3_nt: TGTGCCAGCCGTGAGGGGGGCGCGGGACAGGGAGCCGGGGAGCTGTTTTTT; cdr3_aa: CASREGGAGQGAGELFF
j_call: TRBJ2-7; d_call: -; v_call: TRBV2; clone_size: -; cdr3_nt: TGTGCCAGCAGGCCCCAGGGGAGGGGATACGAGCAGTACTTC; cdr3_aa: CASRPQGRGYEQYF
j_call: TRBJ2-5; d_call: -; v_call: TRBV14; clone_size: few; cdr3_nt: TGTGCCAGCAGCCAAGATTGGGGGCGAGAGACCCAGTACTTC; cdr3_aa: CASSQDWGRETQYF
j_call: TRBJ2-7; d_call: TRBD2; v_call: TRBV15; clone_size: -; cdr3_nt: TGTGCCACCAGGGGAGGGCGGGCCGAGCAGTACTTC; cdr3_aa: CATRGGRAEQYF
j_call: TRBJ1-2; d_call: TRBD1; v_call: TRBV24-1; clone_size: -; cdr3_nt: TGTGCCACCAGTGACCCTAAACAGGGGGGGGTTAACTATGGCTACACCTTC; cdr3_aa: CATSDPKQGGVNYGYTF
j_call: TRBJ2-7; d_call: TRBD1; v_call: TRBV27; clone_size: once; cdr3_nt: TGTGCCAGCAGCACCTTCACCCTCCGGGACAGGGGCCACGAGCAGTACTTC; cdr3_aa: CASSTFTLRDRGHEQYF
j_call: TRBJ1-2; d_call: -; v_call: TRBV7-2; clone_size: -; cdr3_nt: TGTGCCAGCAGCTTATACAGCCCCAACTATGGCTACACCTTC; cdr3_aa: CASSLYSPNYGYTF
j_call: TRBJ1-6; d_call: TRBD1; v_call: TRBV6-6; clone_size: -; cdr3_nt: TGTGCCAGCAGTTCATTCTGGGGACAGGGGGCACCCCTCCACTTT; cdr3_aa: CASSSFWGQGAPLHF
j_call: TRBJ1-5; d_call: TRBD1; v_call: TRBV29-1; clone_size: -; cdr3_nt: TGCAGCGTTGAGCGGGACAGGGGGCGAGCTAAGCGCAATCAGCCCCAGCATTTT; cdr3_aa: CSVERDRGRAKRNQPQHF
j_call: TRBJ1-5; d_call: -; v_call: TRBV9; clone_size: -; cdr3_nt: TGTGCCAGCAGCCAAGGCCAGGGTGGCAATCAGCCCCAGCATTTT; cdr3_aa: CASSQGQGGNQPQHF
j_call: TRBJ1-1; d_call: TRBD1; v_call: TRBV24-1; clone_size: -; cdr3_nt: TGTGCCACCGCAGGGACAGGGGACAACACTGAAGCTTTCTTT; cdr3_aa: CATAGTGDNTEAFF
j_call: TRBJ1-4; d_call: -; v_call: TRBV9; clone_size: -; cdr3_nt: TGTGCCAGCAGCGGAGGAGATTCAGGGATCACTAATGAAAAACTGTTTTTT; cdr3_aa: CASSGGDSGITNEKLFF
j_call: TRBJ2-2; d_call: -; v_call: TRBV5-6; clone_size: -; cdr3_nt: TGTGCCAGCAGCTTGGTTGACAGGAACACCGGGGAGCTGTTTTTT; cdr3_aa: CASSLVDRNTGELFF
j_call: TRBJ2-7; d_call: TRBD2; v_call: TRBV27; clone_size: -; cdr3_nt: TGTGCCAGCAGCGACACCCCCGGGGGGGCAGTCAACGAGCAGTACTTC; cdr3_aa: CASSDTPGGAVNEQYF
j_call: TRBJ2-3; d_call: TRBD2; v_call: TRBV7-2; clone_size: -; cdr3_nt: TGTGCCAGCAGCTCAGTCGGGGCGGGGGGGACGCTTGGAGATACGCAGTATTTT; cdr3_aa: CASSSVGAGGTLGDTQYF
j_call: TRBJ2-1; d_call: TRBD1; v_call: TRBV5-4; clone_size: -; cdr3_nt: TGTGCCAGCAGCCACGACAGGGGCTCCTACAATGAGCAGTTCTTC; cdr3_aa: CASSHDRGSYNEQFF
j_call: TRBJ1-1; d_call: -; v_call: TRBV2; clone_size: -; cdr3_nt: TGTGCCAGCAGTGAATTCTCCCAGACTGAAGCTTTCTTT; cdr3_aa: CASSEFSQTEAFF